This entry is about one TCR beta chain. Its cognate antigen is unknown. The CDR3 consists of 15 residues. Germline assignment: CDR1 SGHTA and CDR2 FQGNSA. Trimming left V 0 bases short and J 1 base short, with 9 bases between. Repertoires were generated with immunoSEQ multiplex PCR, while TCRdb's copy carries only in-frame clones and drops some. The profile covers 25,000 to 30,000 clones, with roughly 70% appearing a single time and roughly 10% taken by the ten largest. The sample comes from a study of vaccination effects on CD4 cells after COVID-19. Study in general: Post-vaccine sampling occurred a median 72 days after the second dose.

ViraFEST expansion of antigen-specific CD4+ T cells with viral peptide pools preceded sequencing. Once cultured for roughly nine days, the cells underwent separation to obtain CD4+ T cells. Each person got two doses of an mRNA SARS-CoV-2 vaccine, BNT162b2 or mRNA-1273. Vaccine recipients had no previous SARS-CoV-2 infection; their nucleocapsid antibodies were negative. Half of the medium was exchanged for IL-2 medium on both days 3 and 7. The material was CD4+ T cells from PBMCs cultured with HCoV-NL63 spike peptides, obtained after COVID-19 vaccination. The rearrangement joins TRBV7-2 to TRBJ1-1; D perhaps matches TRBD1 (6 bases). This sequence originates from a human donor who received a COVID-19 vaccine. The CDR3 is CASSLATGRNTEAFF. CDR3 bases: TGTGCCAGCAGCTTAGCAACAGGGAGGAACACTGAAGCTTTCTTT.